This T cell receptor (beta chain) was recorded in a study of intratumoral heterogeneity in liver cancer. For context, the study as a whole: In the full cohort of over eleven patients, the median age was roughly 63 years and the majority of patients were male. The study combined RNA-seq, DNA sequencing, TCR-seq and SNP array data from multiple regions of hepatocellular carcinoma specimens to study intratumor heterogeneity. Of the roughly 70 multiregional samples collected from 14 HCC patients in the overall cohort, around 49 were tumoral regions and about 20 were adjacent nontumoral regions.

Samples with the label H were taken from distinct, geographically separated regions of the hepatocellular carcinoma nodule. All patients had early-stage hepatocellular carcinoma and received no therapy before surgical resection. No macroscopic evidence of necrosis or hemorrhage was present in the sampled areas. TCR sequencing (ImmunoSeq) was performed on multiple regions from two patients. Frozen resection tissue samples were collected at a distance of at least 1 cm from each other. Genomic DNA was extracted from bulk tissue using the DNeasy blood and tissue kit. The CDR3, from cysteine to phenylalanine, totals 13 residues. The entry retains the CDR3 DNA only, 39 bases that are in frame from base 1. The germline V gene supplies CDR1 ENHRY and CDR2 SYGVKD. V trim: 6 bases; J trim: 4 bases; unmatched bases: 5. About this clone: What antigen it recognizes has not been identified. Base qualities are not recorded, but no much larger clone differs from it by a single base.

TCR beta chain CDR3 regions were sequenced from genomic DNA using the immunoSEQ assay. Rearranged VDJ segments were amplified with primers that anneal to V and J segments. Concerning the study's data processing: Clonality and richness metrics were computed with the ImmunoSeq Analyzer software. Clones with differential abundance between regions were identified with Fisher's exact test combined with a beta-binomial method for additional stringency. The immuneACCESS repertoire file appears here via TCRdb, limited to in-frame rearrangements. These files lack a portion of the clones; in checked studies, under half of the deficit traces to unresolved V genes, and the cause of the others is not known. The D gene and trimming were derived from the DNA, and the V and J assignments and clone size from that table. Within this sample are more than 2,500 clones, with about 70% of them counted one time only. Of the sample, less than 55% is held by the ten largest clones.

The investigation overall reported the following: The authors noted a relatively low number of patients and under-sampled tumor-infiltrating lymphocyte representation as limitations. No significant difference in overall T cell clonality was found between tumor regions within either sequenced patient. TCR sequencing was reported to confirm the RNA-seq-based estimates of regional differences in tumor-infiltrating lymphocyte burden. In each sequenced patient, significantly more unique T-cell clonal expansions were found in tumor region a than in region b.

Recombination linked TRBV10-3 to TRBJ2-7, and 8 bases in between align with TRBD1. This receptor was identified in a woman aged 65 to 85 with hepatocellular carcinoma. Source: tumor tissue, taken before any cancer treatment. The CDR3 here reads CAISRDRMYEQYF. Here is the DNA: TGTGCCATCAGCCGGGACAGGATGTACGAGCAGTACTTC.